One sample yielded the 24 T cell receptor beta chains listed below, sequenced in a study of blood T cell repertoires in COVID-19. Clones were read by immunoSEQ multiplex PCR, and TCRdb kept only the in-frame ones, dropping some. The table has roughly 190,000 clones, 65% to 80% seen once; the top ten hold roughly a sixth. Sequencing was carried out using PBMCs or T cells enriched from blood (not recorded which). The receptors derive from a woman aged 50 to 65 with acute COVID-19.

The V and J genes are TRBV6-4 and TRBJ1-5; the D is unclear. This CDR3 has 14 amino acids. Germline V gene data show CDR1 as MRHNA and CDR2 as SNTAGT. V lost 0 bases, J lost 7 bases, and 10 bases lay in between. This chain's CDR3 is CASSDSFRGQPQHF. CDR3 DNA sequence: TGTGCCAGCAGTGACTCGTTTCGAGGACAGCCCCAGCATTTT.

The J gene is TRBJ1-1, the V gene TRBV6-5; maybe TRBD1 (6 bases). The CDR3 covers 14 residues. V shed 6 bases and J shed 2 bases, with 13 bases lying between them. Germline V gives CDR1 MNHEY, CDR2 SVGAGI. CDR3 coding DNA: TGTGCCAGCAGGCGGGGAGGGGGTAACACTGAAGCTTTCTTT. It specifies CASRRGGGNTEAFF.

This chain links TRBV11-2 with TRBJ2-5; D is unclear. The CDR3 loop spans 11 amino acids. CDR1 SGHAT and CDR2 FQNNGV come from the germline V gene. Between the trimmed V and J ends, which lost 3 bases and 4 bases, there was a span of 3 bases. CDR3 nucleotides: TGTGCCAGCAGCTTCGGAGAGACCCAGTACTTC. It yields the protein CASSFGETQYF.

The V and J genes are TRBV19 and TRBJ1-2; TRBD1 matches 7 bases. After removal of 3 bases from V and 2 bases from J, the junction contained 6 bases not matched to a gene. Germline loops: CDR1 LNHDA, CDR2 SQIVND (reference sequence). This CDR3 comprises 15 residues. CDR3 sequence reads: CASSIPDRPNYGYTF. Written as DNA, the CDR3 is TGTGCCAGTAGTATTCCGGACAGGCCAAACTATGGCTACACCTTC.

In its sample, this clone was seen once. The CDR3 region has the DNA TGTGCCAGCAGCCGTCGTTCTGTGGCGGGGGGGCTCACAGATACGCAGTATTTT. It encodes CASSRRSVAGGLTDTQYF. The rearrangement links TRBV9 to TRBJ2-3; 9 bases map to TRBD2. This CDR3 region has 18 residues. Trimming cost V 4 bases and J 2 bases; bases outside gene matches: 14. The germline V gene encodes CDR1 SGDLS and CDR2 YYNGEE.

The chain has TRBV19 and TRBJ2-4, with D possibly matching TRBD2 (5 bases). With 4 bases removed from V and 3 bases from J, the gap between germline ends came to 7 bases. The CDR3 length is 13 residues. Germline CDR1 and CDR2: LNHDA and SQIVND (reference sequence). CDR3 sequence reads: CASSTGSKNIQYF. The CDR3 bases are TGTGCCAGTAGTACGGGGAGCAAAAACATTCAGTACTTC.

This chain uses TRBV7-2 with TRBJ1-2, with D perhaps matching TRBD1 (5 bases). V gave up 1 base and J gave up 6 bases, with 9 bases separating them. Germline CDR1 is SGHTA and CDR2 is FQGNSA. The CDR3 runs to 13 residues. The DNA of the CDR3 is TGTGCCAGCAGCTTAGGACAGAAGGATGGCTACACCTTC. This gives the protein CASSLGQKDGYTF. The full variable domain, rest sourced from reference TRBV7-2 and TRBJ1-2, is GAGVSQSPSNKVTEKGKDVELRCDPISGHTALYWYRQSLGQGLEFLIYFQGNSAPDKSGLPSDRFSAERTGGSVSTLTIQRTQQEDSAVYLCASSLGQKDGYTFGSGTRLTVV.

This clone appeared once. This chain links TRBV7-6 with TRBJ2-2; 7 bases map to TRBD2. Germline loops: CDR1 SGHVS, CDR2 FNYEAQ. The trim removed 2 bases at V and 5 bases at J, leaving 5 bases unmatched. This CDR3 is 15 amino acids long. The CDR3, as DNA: TGTGCCAGCAGCTTACGTCGGGGGGAGACCGGGGAGCTGTTTTTT. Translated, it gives CASSLRRGETGELFF.

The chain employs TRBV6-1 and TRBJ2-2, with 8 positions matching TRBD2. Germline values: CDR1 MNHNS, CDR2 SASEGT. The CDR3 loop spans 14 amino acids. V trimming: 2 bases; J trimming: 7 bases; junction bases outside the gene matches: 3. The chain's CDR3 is CASSEYAGGGELFF. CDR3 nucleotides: TGTGCCAGCAGTGAATATGCGGGAGGCGGGGAGCTGTTTTTT.

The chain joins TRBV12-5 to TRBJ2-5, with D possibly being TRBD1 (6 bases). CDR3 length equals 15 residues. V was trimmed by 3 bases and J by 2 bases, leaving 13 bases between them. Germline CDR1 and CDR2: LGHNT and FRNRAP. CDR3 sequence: CASGLGGDPQETQYF. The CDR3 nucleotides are TGTGCTAGTGGTTTAGGGGGAGATCCTCAAGAGACCCAGTACTTC. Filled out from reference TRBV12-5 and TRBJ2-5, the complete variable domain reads DARVTQTPRHKVTEMGQEVTMRCQPILGHNTVFWYRQTMMQGLELLAYFRNRAPLDDSGMPKDRFSAEMPDATLATLKIQPSEPRDSAVYFCASGLGGDPQETQYFGPGTRLLVL.

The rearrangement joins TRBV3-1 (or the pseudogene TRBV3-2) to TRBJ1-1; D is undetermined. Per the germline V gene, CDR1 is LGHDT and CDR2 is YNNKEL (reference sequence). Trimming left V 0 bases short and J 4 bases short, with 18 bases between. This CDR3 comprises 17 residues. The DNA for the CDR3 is TGTGCCAGCAGCCAAGATCTTGGGCCCTCTCCCCTCACTGAAGCTTTCTTT. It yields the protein CASSQDLGPSPLTEAFF.

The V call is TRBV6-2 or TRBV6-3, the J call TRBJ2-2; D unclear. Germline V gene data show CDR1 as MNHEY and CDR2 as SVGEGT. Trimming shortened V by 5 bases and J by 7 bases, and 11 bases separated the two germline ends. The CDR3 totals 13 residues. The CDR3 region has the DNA TGTGCCAGCAGTGGCGGATTTCACGGGGAGCTGTTTTTT. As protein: CASSGGFHGELFF.

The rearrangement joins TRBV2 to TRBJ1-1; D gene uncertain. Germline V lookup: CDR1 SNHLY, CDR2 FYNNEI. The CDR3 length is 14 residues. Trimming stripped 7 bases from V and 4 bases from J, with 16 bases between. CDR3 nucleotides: TGTGCCAGCAACCGGGATCTAGTGATCACTGAAGCTTTCTTT. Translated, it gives CASNRDLVITEAFF.

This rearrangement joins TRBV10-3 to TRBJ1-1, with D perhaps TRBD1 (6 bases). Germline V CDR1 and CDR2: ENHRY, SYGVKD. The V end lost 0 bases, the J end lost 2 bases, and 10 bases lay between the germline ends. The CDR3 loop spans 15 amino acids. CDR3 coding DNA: TGTGCCATCAGTGAGTCGACAGGCACCAACACTGAAGCTTTCTTT. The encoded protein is CAISESTGTNTEAFF.

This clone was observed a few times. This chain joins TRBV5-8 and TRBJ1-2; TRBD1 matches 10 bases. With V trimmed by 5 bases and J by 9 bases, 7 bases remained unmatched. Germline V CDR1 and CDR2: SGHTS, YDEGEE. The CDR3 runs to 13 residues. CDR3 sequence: CASSHPGQGSYTF. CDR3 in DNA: TGTGCCAGCAGTCATCCGGGACAGGGGAGCTACACCTTC.

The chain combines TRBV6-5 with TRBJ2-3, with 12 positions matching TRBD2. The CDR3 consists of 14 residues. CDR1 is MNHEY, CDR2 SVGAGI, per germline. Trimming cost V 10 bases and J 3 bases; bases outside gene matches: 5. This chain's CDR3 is CATRTSGKTDTQYF. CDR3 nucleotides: TGTGCCACCCGGACTAGCGGGAAAACAGATACGCAGTATTTT.

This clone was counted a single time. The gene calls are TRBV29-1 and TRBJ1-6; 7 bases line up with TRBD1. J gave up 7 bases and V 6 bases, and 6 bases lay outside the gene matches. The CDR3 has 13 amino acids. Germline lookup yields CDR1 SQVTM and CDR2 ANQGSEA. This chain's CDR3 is CSVSRGDNSPLHF. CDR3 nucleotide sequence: TGCAGCGTCTCCAGGGGGGACAATTCACCCCTCCACTTT.

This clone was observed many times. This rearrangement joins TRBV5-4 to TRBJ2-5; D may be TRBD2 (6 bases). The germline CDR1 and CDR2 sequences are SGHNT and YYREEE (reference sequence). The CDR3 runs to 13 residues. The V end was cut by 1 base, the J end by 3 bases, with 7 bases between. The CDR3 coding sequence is TGTGCCAGCAGCTTGTGGGGGGAAGAGACCCAGTACTTC. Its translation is CASSLWGEETQYF.

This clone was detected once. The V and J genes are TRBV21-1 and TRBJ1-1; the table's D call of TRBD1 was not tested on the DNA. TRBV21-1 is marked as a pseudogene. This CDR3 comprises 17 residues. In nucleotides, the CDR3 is TGTGCCAGCAGCAAAGAAGAGCCCGGGACAGGGGACACTGAAGCTTTCTTT. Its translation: CASSKEEPGTGDTEAFF.

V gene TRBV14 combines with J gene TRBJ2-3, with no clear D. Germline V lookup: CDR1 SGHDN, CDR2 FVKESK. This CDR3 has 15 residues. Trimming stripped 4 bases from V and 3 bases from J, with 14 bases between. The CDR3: CASSPTRGRTDTQYF. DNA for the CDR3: TGTGCCAGCAGCCCGACGAGAGGCCGGACAGATACGCAGTATTTT.

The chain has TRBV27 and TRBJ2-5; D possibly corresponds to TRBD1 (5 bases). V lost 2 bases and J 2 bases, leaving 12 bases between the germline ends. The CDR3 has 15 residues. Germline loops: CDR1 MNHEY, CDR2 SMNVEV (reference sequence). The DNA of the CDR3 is TGTGCCAGCAGTTTAGACAGCCATATGCAAGAGACCCAGTACTTC. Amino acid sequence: CASSLDSHMQETQYF.

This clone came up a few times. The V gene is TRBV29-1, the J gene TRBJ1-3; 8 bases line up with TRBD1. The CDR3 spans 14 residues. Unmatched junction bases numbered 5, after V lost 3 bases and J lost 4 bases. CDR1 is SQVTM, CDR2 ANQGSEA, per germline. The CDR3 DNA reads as TGCAGCGTTGAGCGTCAGGGGGCGGGAAACACCATATATTTT. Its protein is CSVERQGAGNTIYF.

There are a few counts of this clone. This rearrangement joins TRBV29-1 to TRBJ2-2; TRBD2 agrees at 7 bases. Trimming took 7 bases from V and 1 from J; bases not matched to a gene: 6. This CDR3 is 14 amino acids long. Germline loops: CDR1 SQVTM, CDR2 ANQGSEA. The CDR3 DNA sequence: TGCAGCGCTGGGGGGACTATGAACACCGGGGAGCTGTTTTTT. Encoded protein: CSAGGTMNTGELFF.

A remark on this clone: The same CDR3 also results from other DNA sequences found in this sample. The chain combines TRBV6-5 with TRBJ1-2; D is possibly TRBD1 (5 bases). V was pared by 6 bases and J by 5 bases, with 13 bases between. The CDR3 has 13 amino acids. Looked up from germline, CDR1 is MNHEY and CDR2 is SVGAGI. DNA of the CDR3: TGTGCCAGCAGGGTGCCGGGGGGGTATGGCTACACCTTC. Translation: CASRVPGGYGYTF.